Each of the 14 T cell receptor beta chains below was sequenced from the same sample in a study of cytomegalovirus exposure and HLA in healthy donors (dated by TCRdb to about 2017). Preparation of the library involved the immunoSEQ multiplex PCR assay. For the multiplex PCR, a mixture combining 60 forward primers for TCR Vbeta segments and 13 reverse primers for TCR Jbeta segments was used. The clones in this table, taken by TCRdb from immuneACCESS, are in-frame only. Not every clone is retained; where verified, under half of the shortfall comes from an unresolved V gene, and the cause of the rest is unknown. A total of 250,000 to 300,000 clones appear in this sample, around nine tenths of them only once. The ten top clones hold 1.7% of the sample. Sample: PBMCs. The receptors were sampled from a girl under 10 years old in good health and CMV-seronegative.

The chain couples TRBV25-1 to TRBJ2-3; 10 bases match TRBD2. V was clipped by 2 bases and J by 0 bases; unmatched bases: 2. The CDR3 covers 16 residues. In germline, CDR1 is MGHDK, CDR2 SYGVNS. The CDR3 loop reads CASSELAGVSTDTQYF. As DNA, the CDR3 is TGTGCCAGCAGTGAACTAGCGGGAGTCAGCACAGATACGCAGTATTTT.

Comments on this clone: Within the sample, other DNA sequences also encode this same CDR3. This CDR3 reads CASSLGLAGTDTQYF. The CDR3 coding sequence is TGCGCCAGCAGCTTGGGCCTAGCGGGAACAGATACGCAGTATTTT. The chain couples TRBV5-1 to TRBJ2-3; 9 nucleotides align to TRBD2. The germline V gene encodes CDR1 SGHRS and CDR2 YFSETQ. Trimming cost V 0 bases and J 3 bases; bases outside gene matches: 2. The CDR3 covers 15 residues.

The chain recombines TRBV2 with TRBJ2-5; 15 bases map to TRBD2. The CDR3 is 19 amino acids. V lost 3 bases, J lost 5 bases, and 13 bases stayed unmatched. CDR1 is SNHLY and CDR2 is FYNNEI in the germline V gene. The CDR3 reads CASSDGGWTSGRAVETQYF. The CDR3 DNA follows: TGTGCCAGCAGTGATGGCGGGTGGACTAGCGGGAGGGCCGTGGAGACCCAGTACTTC.

This chain joins TRBV11-2 and TRBJ2-1; TRBD2 matches at 7 bases. The CDR3 consists of 15 residues. V lost 0 bases to trimming and J lost 9 bases; unmatched junction nucleotides: 8. CDR1 and CDR2 (germline): SGHAT, FQNNGV. The CDR3 region is CASSLELERGAEQFF. The CDR3 DNA is TGTGCCAGCAGCTTAGAGTTGGAGCGGGGCGCTGAGCAGTTCTTC.

The chain couples TRBV6-5 to TRBJ2-5; 15 bases are a match to TRBD2. The end of the DNA fits TRBJ2-7 better, so the J call may be wrong. The CDR3 totals 15 residues. Germline CDR1 is MNHEY and CDR2 is SVGAGI. In DNA form, the CDR3 reads TGTGCCAGCAGAGGACTAGCGGGAGGGTCCTACGAGCAGTACTTC. Its protein is CASRGLAGGSYEQYF.

The genes are TRBV7-9 and TRBJ1-2; 10 positions agree with TRBD1. Trimming took 3 bases from V and 6 from J; bases not matched to a gene: 7. CDR3 size: 15 residues. CDR1 and CDR2 (germline): SEHNR, FQNEAQ (reference sequence). DNA for the CDR3: TGTGCCAGCAGCTTGACCCTAGGACAGGGGGATGGCTACACCTTC. Amino acids: CASSLTLGQGDGYTF.

The gene calls are TRBV4-2 and TRBJ2-1; 10 bases fit TRBD2. The J segment lost 8 bases and the V segment lost 0 bases, leaving 7 bases of the junction unmatched. This CDR3 spans 16 amino acids. From germline, CDR1 is LGHNA and CDR2 YNFKEQ. The CDR3 DNA reads as TGTGCCAGCAGCCAAGAAAGTAGCGGGGGGAGAGATGAGCAGTTCTTC. Translated, it gives CASSQESSGGRDEQFF.

V and J are TRBV10-2 and TRBJ1-5; 7 bases are shared with TRBD1. This CDR3 comprises 13 residues. Trimming took 6 bases from V and 4 from J; bases not matched to a gene: 3. The germline V gene encodes CDR1 WSHSY and CDR2 SAAADI. The CDR3 region is CASRGTANQPQHF. The CDR3 DNA reads as TGCGCCAGCAGAGGGACAGCGAATCAGCCCCAGCATTTT.

V usage is TRBV5-1 and J usage is TRBJ2-3; 9 nucleotides agree with TRBD2. Germline V lookup: CDR1 SGHRS, CDR2 YFSETQ. Trimming removed 3 bases from V and 4 bases from J; junction bases left unmatched: 6. The CDR3 covers 15 residues. CDR3 in amino acids: CASSSGLAWADTQYF. In DNA, the CDR3 is TGCGCCAGCAGCTCGGGACTAGCTTGGGCAGATACGCAGTATTTT.

This sequence joins TRBV2 and TRBJ2-1, with a weak D call TRBD2 (5 bases). Germline V gene lookup returns CDR1 SNHLY and CDR2 FYNNEI. The CDR3 loop spans 14 amino acids. V shed 7 bases and J shed 7 bases, with 17 bases lying between them. CDR3 nucleotides: TGTGCCAGCAAGATTAGCGCCCCTGGTAATGAGCAGTTCTTC. Protein product: CASKISAPGNEQFF.

Comments on this clone: A junction boundary mismatches the germline segment, possibly from a read error. This sequence joins TRBV19 and TRBJ1-2; D uncertain. Per germline, CDR1 LNHDA and CDR2 SQIVND (reference sequence). The CDR3 has 13 amino acids. The CDR3 is CAGSIVAGDGYTF. The CDR3 bases are TGTGCCGGTAGTATAGTGGCAGGCGATGGCTACACCTTC.

V usage is TRBV10-3 and J usage is TRBJ2-6; TRBD1 aligns across 12 bases. V lost 6 bases, J lost 0 bases, and 3 bases stayed unmatched. CDR1 and CDR2 from the germline V gene are ENHRY and SYGVKD. The CDR3 consists of 17 residues. The CDR3: CAISRDRGPSGANVLTF. The CDR3 DNA sequence: TGTGCCATCAGCCGGGACAGGGGGCCCTCTGGGGCCAACGTCCTGACTTTC.

The gene calls are TRBV7-3 and TRBJ1-5; 7 positions agree with TRBD1. J lost 5 bases, V lost 4 bases, and 2 bases had no gene match. Germline CDR1 is SGHTA and CDR2 is FQGTGA. The CDR3 has 13 amino acids. CDR3 region: CASSYGQDQPQHF. The DNA for the CDR3 is TGTGCCAGCAGCTACGGACAGGATCAGCCCCAGCATTTT.

The chain links TRBV12-5 to TRBJ2-1; tentatively, D is TRBD2 (6 bases). In germline, CDR1 is LGHNT, CDR2 FRNRAP. With 3 bases removed from V and 3 bases from J, the gap between germline ends came to 15 bases. The CDR3 length is 16 residues. The CDR3 nucleotides are TGTGCTAGTGGTTTACGACGGGAGTCGAACTACAATGAGCAGTTCTTC. This translates into CASGLRRESNYNEQFF.